What follows are 11 T cell receptor beta chains derived from one specimen sequenced in a study of cytotoxic CD8 clonotypes in ibrutinib-treated CLL. The assay was immunoSEQ multiplex PCR, and TCRdb's table has in-frame clones only and misses some. The table records 130,000 to 150,000 clones, 79% of them present only once. The sample consisted of PBMCs, taken after 12 months of ibrutinib treatment. The receptor set was obtained from a human donor with chronic lymphocytic leukemia.

The DNA of the CDR3 is TGTGCCAGCAGCCCTTTAAGGGACAGCCGGGCACAAGAGACCCAGTACTTC. This codes for CASSPLRDSRAQETQYF. The chain recombines TRBV14 with TRBJ2-5, with 7 bases fitting TRBD1. The V and J ends lost 4 bases and 2 bases, in that order; junction bases with no gene match: 13. The CDR3 is 17 amino acids. Germline assignment: CDR1 SGHDN and CDR2 FVKESK.

The chain employs TRBV7-2 and TRBJ2-2; D gene unclear. This CDR3 is built from 14 residues. Germline-derived CDR1 and CDR2 are SGHTA and FQGNSA. V was clipped by 5 bases and J by 2 bases, with 9 bases between them. The CDR3 bases are TGTGCCAGCAGCCATCTCGTAAACACCGGGGAGCTGTTTTTT. Residues: CASSHLVNTGELFF.

Only a few counts were recorded for this clone. V and J are TRBV27 and TRBJ1-4, with D possibly TRBD1 on 5 matching bases. CDR3 length: 11 amino acids. V lost 6 bases and J lost 8, with 7 bases in between. Germline CDR1 MNHEY, CDR2 SMNVEV (reference sequence). The CDR3 DNA is TGTGCCAGCAGGAGGGGCGAAAAACTGTTTTTT. Translation: CASRRGEKLFF.

The chain carries TRBV4-3 and TRBJ1-1, with 11 bases lining up with TRBD1. Germline V gene lookup returns CDR1 LGHNA and CDR2 YSLEER. This CDR3 contains 16 residues. V was clipped by 1 base and J by 0 bases; unmatched bases: 1. The CDR3 loop reads CASSQGTGGLNTEAFF. CDR3 sequence (DNA): TGCGCCAGCAGCCAAGGGACAGGGGGCCTGAACACTGAAGCTTTCTTT.

This sequence joins TRBV6-5 and TRBJ2-3; tentative D call: TRBD2 (6 bases). The CDR3 runs to 15 residues. The V and J ends lost 6 bases and 3 bases respectively, with 16 bases between them. Germline CDR1 MNHEY, CDR2 SVGAGI. CDR3 protein: CASRSLLGGTDTQYF. Here the CDR3 DNA reads TGTGCCAGCAGGTCATTACTGGGGGGTACAGATACGCAGTATTTT.

DNA of the CDR3: TGTGCCAGCAGCCAAGAGTACCCCGGCTCTGGGGCCAACGTCCTGACTTTC. It translates to CASSQEYPGSGANVLTF. This rearrangement joins TRBV4-2 to TRBJ2-6; D remains ambiguous. CDR1 LGHNA and CDR2 YNFKEQ come from the germline V gene. This CDR3 is built from 17 residues. Trimming took 0 bases from V and 0 from J, leaving 9 bases between them.

The chain couples TRBV21-1 to TRBJ2-7; the DNA was not compared with TRBD1, the D call given in the table. TRBV21-1 is an annotated pseudogene. This CDR3 is 16 amino acids long. CDR3 in amino acids: CASSEGPGRGYYEQYF. CDR3 nucleotides: TGTGCCAGCAGTGAAGGCCCGGGCAGGGGTTACTACGAGCAGTACTTC.

With regard to this clone: An end of the junction does not agree with germline; a read error may underlie this. The chain couples TRBV7-7 to TRBJ2-5; unclear D gene. Per germline, CDR1 SSHAT and CDR2 FNYEAQ (reference sequence). The length of the CDR3 is 14 residues. CDR3 region: CASSPHGYQETQYF. The DNA of the CDR3 is TGTGCTAGCAGCCCGCACGGGTACCAAGAGACCCAGTACTTC.

The chain is built from TRBV29-1 and TRBJ2-1, with TRBD2 matching over 8 bases. CDR1 is SQVTM, CDR2 ANQGSEA, per germline. J gave up 8 bases and V 8 bases, and 11 bases lay outside the gene matches. The CDR3 contains 13 residues. CDR3 residues: CSLKGLGKDEQFF. CDR3 coding DNA: TGCAGCCTTAAGGGACTAGGAAAGGATGAGCAGTTCTTC.

This chain links TRBV29-1 with TRBJ2-1; 7 positions match TRBD2. The V and J ends lost 5 bases and 3 bases, in that order; junction bases with no gene match: 13. Germline CDR1 and CDR2: SQVTM and ANQGSEA. The CDR3 loop spans 16 amino acids. DNA for the CDR3: TGCAGCGTTCACCCCTCGACTAGCTACATCTACAATGAGCAGTTCTTC. Its translation is CSVHPSTSYIYNEQFF.

This clone appeared a single time. Other DNA sequences within the sample encode an identical CDR3. This chain links TRBV7-9 with TRBJ2-1; 10 positions match TRBD2. Germline loops: CDR1 SEHNR, CDR2 FQNEAQ (reference sequence). J gave up 4 bases and V 5 bases, and 5 bases lay outside the gene matches. This CDR3 contains 15 residues. DNA of the CDR3: TGTGCCAGCAGCCTCGGACTAGCGGAATACAATGAGCAGTTCTTC. It translates to CASSLGLAEYNEQFF.